The present entry profiles one T cell receptor beta chain with its context. Its antigen is still unknown. Per-nucleotide qualities are absent, and no much larger clonotype sits a single base away. To identify antigen-specific CD4+ T cell clonotypes by their expansion, the ViraFEST assay first stimulated PBMC with viral peptide pools and then applied TCR sequencing. After approximately eleven days of culture, CD4+ T cells were isolated with the EasySep CD4+ T cell isolation kit. None of the healthy vaccine recipients had a prior SARS-CoV-2 infection, which was confirmed by nucleocapsid antibody tests that came back negative both before and after vaccination. Each well held roughly 2.2 million PBMC cultured in IMDM containing approximately 5% human AB serum, 8.5 to 10 IU/ml IL-2 and gentamicin, along with approximately 10 ug/ml peptides. On days 3 and 7, half of the culture medium was replaced with fresh IL-2-containing medium. Unless noted otherwise, every peptide stimulation condition was grown in triplicate wells. PBMC were separated from whole blood using Ficoll-Paque Plus gradient centrifugation and were then either cryopreserved at -140C or used fresh. The overlapping peptide pools covered the spike proteins of SARS-CoV-2 as well as those of the common cold coronaviruses HCoV-NL63, HCoV-OC43 and HCoV-229E. The QIAamp micro DNA kit was used to extract genomic DNA from the cultured CD4+ T cells.

The CDR3 has 14 amino acids, counting the end cysteine and phenylalanine. Only the CDR3 DNA is retained, 42 bases long and in frame from the first base. V loses 3 bases, J loses 1 base, and the germline ends lie 9 bases apart. The germline V gene gives CDR1 as MGHDK and CDR2 as SYGVNS. The library was generated by the immunoSEQ multiplex PCR assay. DNA from the cultured and isolated CD4+ T cells underwent TCR beta CDR3 sequencing. Regarding the original processing steps: The analysis removed non-productive TCR sequences, trimmed reads to the CDR3 region, and retained only CDR3s that were 7 or more amino acids long. The MANAFEST web app was used to identify antigen-specific clonotypes by comparing expansion in peptide wells with expansion in reference cultures. Positive clones required FDR<0.05 expansion versus reference and all other wells, odds ratio above 5, and frequency above 0.1% in two replicate wells. Clonotypes significantly expanded in SARS-CoV-2 spike wells and in at least one common cold coronavirus spike condition were defined as cross-reactive. CDR3 similarity was assessed by Levenshtein distance with the stringdist R package, and unrooted trees were built with ape in R 3.6.1. The table comes from immuneACCESS by way of TCRdb, which keeps in-frame sequences with V and J called. Part of the clones is missing from these tables; in studies checked, under half for an unresolved V gene and the rest for unknown reasons. V, J and clone size are those of that table, while D and trimming were read from the DNA. The sample includes 70,000 or so clones, with under 85% observed a single time. The ten largest clonotypes hold around 2.9% of the sample.

This sample was taken from a study of vaccination effects on CD4 cells after COVID-19 (dated 2022 in TCRdb). As for the study more broadly: Two doses of either the BNT162b2 or the mRNA-1273 mRNA SARS-CoV-2 vaccine were administered to participants. Altogether, 10 COVID-19 convalescent patients and a few SARS-CoV-2-naive healthy vaccine recipients made up the full study. SARS-CoV-2 spike-specific CD4+ TCR repertoires were compared before and after mRNA vaccination in COVID-19 convalescent patients and in infection-naive vaccine recipients. Cultures from other donors in the study were sequenced with the Oncomine TCR Beta short-read assay on an Illumina iSeq 100. Summary of the overall study and its limitations: Limitations of the study were the small number of convalescent patients and the absence of early post-infection timepoints. In healthy vaccine recipients, vaccine-induced clones were almost all SARS-CoV-2 mono-reactive, with only 1 of 255 being cross-reactive with common cold coronaviruses. Marked clonal contraction was observed in both infection-induced and vaccine-induced clones at late post-vaccination timepoints, consistent with waning T cell responses.

The chain was built from TRBV25-1 and TRBJ2-5; the D gene is perhaps TRBD1, on 5 matching bases. This sequence was found in a human donor who received a COVID-19 vaccine. Specimen: CD4+ T cells from PBMCs cultured with HCoV-NL63 spike peptides, collected before COVID-19 vaccination. Taken with the paper, the label for cell subset or site translates to: HCoV-NL63 spike overlapping peptide pool stimulation. The nucleotides read TGTGCCAGCAGTGACCTGACAGTCCAAGAGACCCAGTACTTC. Its translation reads: CASSDLTVQETQYF.